A single sample gave rise to the 19 T cell receptor beta chains below, sequenced in a study of CD8+ T cells in alopecia areata. Following extraction, RNA underwent reverse transcription to cDNA, which served as the sequencing template. Libraries were prepared by immunoSEQ multiplex PCR; TCRdb keeps only in-frame clonotypes and omits some of them. The sample includes about 150,000 clones, around half seen only once; the top ten take approximately 15%. Treatment noted: oral pan-JAK inhibitor, 5-10 mg twice daily. The sample consisted of CD8+ T cells sorted from blood, taken at week 4, from a patient treated with tofacitinib. The receptor source for this set is a human donor with alopecia areata.

V and J are TRBV30 and TRBJ1-1; no clear D. Deletions cut 5 bases from V and 1 base from J, with 11 bases between. Germline CDR1 GTSNPN, CDR2 SVGIG (reference sequence). The CDR3 sequence is 13 residues long. For the CDR3, the DNA is TGTGCCTGGGCCTGGCAGGAGAACACTGAAGCTTTCTTT. Protein product: CAWAWQENTEAFF.

This clone is termed medium-sized. The chain links TRBV5-5 to TRBJ2-7; D call uncertain. Per the germline V gene, CDR1 is SGHKS and CDR2 is YYEKEE (reference sequence). Trimming took 3 bases from V and 4 from J, leaving 8 bases between them. The CDR3 length is 12 residues. The CDR3 sequence: CASSWGLYEQYF. The CDR3 DNA sequence: TGTGCCAGCAGCTGGGGTCTTTACGAGCAGTACTTC.

The chain combines TRBV30 with TRBJ2-4; TRBD2 matches 7 bases. V dropped 0 bases and J dropped 6; count of bases not matched to a gene: 8. The CDR3 sequence is 15 residues long. Germline values: CDR1 GTSNPN, CDR2 SVGIG (reference sequence). CDR3 in DNA: TGTGCCTGGAGTGTCGTAGGTGGGAGGGGAAACATTCAGTACTTC. It is translated as CAWSVVGGRGNIQYF.

This clone was seen a few times. The rearrangement joins TRBV4-1 to TRBJ1-1, with a weak D call TRBD1 (6 bases). V dropped 4 bases and J dropped 0 bases, with 12 bases sitting between them. The CDR3 has 15 amino acids. Looked up from germline, CDR1 is MGHRA and CDR2 is YSYEKL. CDR3 protein: CASSLPGQLNTEAFF. CDR3 nucleotide sequence: TGCGCCAGCAGCCTCCCAGGACAGTTGAACACTGAAGCTTTCTTT.

V gene TRBV5-6 combines with J gene TRBJ2-3; TRBD1 matches 8 bases. The CDR3 sequence is 14 residues long. The V and J ends lost 4 bases and 4 bases, in that order; junction bases with no gene match: 5. CDR1 is SGHDT and CDR2 is YYEEEE in the germline V gene. The CDR3 nucleotides are TGTGCCAGCAGCGGTGGACAGGGTCCAGATACGCAGTATTTT. It translates to CASSGGQGPDTQYF.

The gene calls are TRBV2 and TRBJ1-5; tentatively, D is TRBD1 (5 bases). Germline assignment: CDR1 SNHLY and CDR2 FYNNEI. Trimming left V 7 bases short and J 9 bases short, with 16 bases between. CDR3 size: 13 residues. CDR3 protein: CASMQGGGWPQHF. The CDR3 DNA reads TGTGCCAGCATGCAGGGTGGGGGGTGGCCCCAGCATTTT. Together with reference TRBV2 and TRBJ1-5, the CDR3 gives the full variable domain: EPEVTQTPSHQVTQMGQEVILRCVPISNHLYFYWYRQILGQKVEFLVSFYNNEISEKSEIFDDQFSVERPDGSNFTLKIRSTKLEDSAMYFCASMQGGGWPQHFGDGTRLSIL.

This chain's CDR3 is CASSQDRAGGWGYTF. CDR3 DNA: TGCGCCAGCAGCCAAGATCGGGCAGGGGGCTGGGGCTACACCTTC. The gene calls are TRBV4-1 and TRBJ1-2; 8 nucleotides agree with TRBD1. The J segment lost 8 bases and the V segment lost 0 bases, leaving 8 bases of the junction unmatched. The length of the CDR3 is 15 residues. Germline V gives CDR1 MGHRA, CDR2 YSYEKL.

Regarding this clone: The junction shows a germline mismatch at one end, possibly a read error. The rearrangement joins TRBV5-5 to TRBJ2-3; TRBD2 matches 13 bases. Germline CDR1 is SGHKS and CDR2 is YYEKEE (reference sequence). The CDR3 sequence is 16 residues long. For the CDR3, the DNA is TGCGCCAGCAGCCAAGGTAGACTAGCGGGGGGAGATACGCAGTATTTT. Amino acid sequence: CASSQGRLAGGDTQYF.

This clone has a handful of counts. The DNA of the CDR3 is TGCAGCGTTGAAGTTATCGAGACAGGCCAGTCCCACGAGCAGTACTTC. Protein: CSVEVIETGQSHEQYF. The rearrangement uses TRBV29-1 and TRBJ2-7; tentatively, D is TRBD1 (6 bases). V gave up 1 base and J gave up 5 bases, with 21 bases separating them. Germline V CDR1 and CDR2: SQVTM, ANQGSEA. The CDR3 has 16 residues.

This clone was detected only a few times. This chain links TRBV6-4 with TRBJ2-2; 7 positions match TRBD2. The CDR3 runs to 15 residues. V was pared by 3 bases and J by 6 bases, with 7 bases of the junction left unmatched. Per the germline V gene, CDR1 is MRHNA and CDR2 is SNTAGT. The CDR3 nucleotides are TGTGCCAGCAGTGAGCTCGGGGGGACGTCCGGGGAGCTGTTTTTT. It codes for CASSELGGTSGELFF.

The gene calls are TRBV4-2 and TRBJ2-7, with D perhaps given as TRBD1 or TRBD2 (5 bases each). Looked up from germline, CDR1 is LGHNA and CDR2 is YNFKEQ. CDR3 size: 15 residues. V dropped 0 bases and J dropped 4 bases, with 13 bases sitting between them. DNA for the CDR3: TGTGCCAGCAGCCAAGATTACCCAGGGAGATACGAGCAGTACTTC. Its translation: CASSQDYPGRYEQYF.

This clone was counted only a few times. The rearrangement links TRBV25-1 to TRBJ2-3; D is uncertain. Germline V gene lookup returns CDR1 MGHDK and CDR2 SYGVNS. The ends were cut back, 1 base at V and 5 bases at J, with 13 bases in the middle. This CDR3 has 15 amino acids. CDR3 sequence (DNA): TGTGCCAGCAGTGAATCCCCCCGGAGCGAAGATACGCAGTATTTT. It encodes CASSESPRSEDTQYF. Filled out from reference TRBV25-1 and TRBJ2-3, the complete variable domain reads EADIYQTPRYLVIGTGKKITLECSQTMGHDKMYWYQQDPGMELHLIHYSYGVNSTEKGDLSSESTVSRIRTEHFPLTLESARPSHTSQYLCASSESPRSEDTQYFGPGTRLTVL.

This clone was detected only a few times. The chain is built from TRBV19 and TRBJ1-5, with 10 bases matching TRBD1. Germline V CDR1 and CDR2: LNHDA, SQIVND (reference sequence). The CDR3 is 17 residues long. Germline trimming cut 5 bases from V and 1 base from J; bases unmatched to any gene: 8. The CDR3 region is CASSSRQGAKSNQPQHF. The CDR3 DNA reads TGTGCCAGTAGTTCGCGACAGGGGGCCAAGAGCAATCAGCCCCAGCATTTT.

As concerns this clone: A far larger clone differs by one base, so this is likely a read error. The chain carries TRBV9 and TRBJ2-1, with 8 bases identical to TRBD1. This CDR3 has 13 amino acids. Germline V lookup: CDR1 SGDLS, CDR2 YYNGEE. The CDR3, as DNA: TGTGCCAGCAGTCTGGGACAGGTTGATGAGCAGCTCTTC. Translated, it gives CASSLGQVDEQLF.

This clone was seen more than once but under ten times. The rearrangement links TRBV19 to TRBJ1-5, with 9 positions matching TRBD1. Germline-derived CDR1 and CDR2 are LNHDA and SQIVND (reference sequence). V gave up 6 bases and J gave up 7 bases; unmatched junction bases: 16. This CDR3 has 17 amino acids. This CDR3 reads CASSRRQGQGSGQPQHF. The CDR3, as DNA: TGTGCCAGTAGCCGGCGTCAGGGACAGGGCTCGGGCCAGCCCCAGCATTTT.

This sequence joins TRBV14 and TRBJ1-2; D unclear. The CDR3 covers 15 residues. The germline gives CDR1 SGHDN, CDR2 FVKESK. Trimming pared 0 bases from V and 8 bases from J, leaving 16 bases between. Here the CDR3 DNA reads TGTGCCAGCAGCCAAGATAGGTACATCACGGTCGGCTACACCTTC. Translation gives CASSQDRYITVGYTF.

V is TRBV10-3 and J is TRBJ2-3; 10 positions agree with TRBD2. Germline loops: CDR1 ENHRY, CDR2 SYGVKD. Unmatched junction bases numbered 8, after V lost 6 bases and J lost 2 bases. This CDR3 contains 16 residues. The CDR3 loop reads CAIRDILAGTTDTQYF. The CDR3 DNA reads as TGTGCCATCAGGGACATACTAGCGGGGACCACAGATACGCAGTATTTT.

The CDR3 reads CASSLDQTYEQYF. CDR3 nucleotides: TGTGCCAGCAGCCTGGACCAGACCTACGAGCAGTACTTC. The V and J genes are TRBV7-2 and TRBJ2-7, with D unresolved. V lost 5 bases and J 2 bases, leaving 10 bases between the germline ends. Germline values: CDR1 SGHTA, CDR2 FQGNSA. The CDR3 totals 13 residues.

This clone turned up a few times. The chain links TRBV7-9 to TRBJ2-7; D is uncertain. Trimming pared 5 bases from V and 1 base from J, leaving 9 bases between. The CDR3 extends over 13 amino acids. From germline, CDR1 is SEHNR and CDR2 FQNEAQ (reference sequence). CDR3 in amino acids: CASSPPVSYEQYF. As DNA, the CDR3 is TGTGCCAGCAGCCCTCCGGTGTCCTACGAGCAGTACTTC.